Listed here are 31 T cell receptor beta chains from one sample, sequenced in a study of siplizumab effects on memory and regulatory T cells. This table comes from immunoSEQ multiplex PCR, and its TCRdb copy is limited to in-frame clones, with some not included. Found here are approximately 91,000 clones, 95% of them singletons; the top ten hold around 18%. Specimen: CD8+ T cells sorted from blood. These receptors originate from a human donor in good health.

V and J are TRBV18 and TRBJ2-2, with 9 bases that match TRBD1. Losses at the gene ends were 4 bases for V and 6 bases for J; bases not matched to a gene: 12. This CDR3 has 17 amino acids. CDR1 is KGHSH and CDR2 is LQKENI in the germline V gene. CDR3 region: CASSRRPGQGMPGELFF. The CDR3 region has the DNA TGTGCCAGCTCACGCCGTCCGGGACAGGGTATGCCCGGGGAGCTGTTTTTT.

The rearrangement uses TRBV9 and TRBJ2-3, with TRBD2 matching 8 bases. Germline V gene sequence: CDR1 SGDLS, CDR2 YYNGEE. The CDR3 is 15 residues long. The V gene end was trimmed by 3 bases and the J gene end by 4 bases; junction bases not matched to a gene: 7. CDR3 DNA: TGTGCCAGCAGCGCAGCGGGAGTGGTGGCAGATACGCAGTATTTT. Translated: CASSAAGVVADTQYF.

This chain uses TRBV5-6 with TRBJ1-2, with D uncertain. Trimming shortened V by 0 bases and J by 7 bases, and 7 bases separated the two germline ends. From germline, CDR1 is SGHDT and CDR2 YYEEEE. CDR3 length equals 12 residues. CDR3 amino acids: CASSLGSSGYTF. CDR3 nucleotides: TGTGCCAGCAGCTTGGGATCCTCTGGCTACACCTTC.

The genes are TRBV12-5 and TRBJ2-1; D is undetermined. The CDR3 is 13 amino acids. Germline assignment: CDR1 LGHNT and CDR2 FRNRAP. V was trimmed by 0 bases and J by 7 bases, leaving 7 bases between them. CDR3 protein: CASGLVPRNEQFF. DNA for the CDR3: TGTGCTAGTGGTTTGGTACCTCGGAATGAGCAGTTCTTC.

The V and J genes are TRBV2 and TRBJ1-1; possibly TRBD1 for D (5 bases). V dropped 5 bases and J dropped 1 base, with 11 bases sitting between them. This CDR3 is 14 amino acids long. CDR1 and CDR2 from the germline V gene are SNHLY and FYNNEI. CDR3 region: CASSSGPGNTEAFF. The CDR3 bases are TGTGCCAGCAGTTCGGGACCGGGGAACACTGAAGCTTTCTTT.

The chain combines TRBV27 with TRBJ1-1; D is ambiguous. The CDR3 is 15 residues long. The germline V gene encodes CDR1 MNHEY and CDR2 SMNVEV (reference sequence). Trimming removed 6 bases from V and 0 bases from J, with 14 bases in between. The CDR3 DNA is TGTGCCAGCAGAACAGACTCTATCATGAACACTGAAGCTTTCTTT. This gives the protein CASRTDSIMNTEAFF.

The chain has TRBV7-9 and TRBJ2-7; 8 nucleotides agree with TRBD1. The CDR3 is made up of 17 amino acids. V lost 5 bases and J lost 5; bases outside the gene matches: 17. Germline-derived CDR1 and CDR2 are SEHNR and FQNEAQ (reference sequence). The CDR3 is CASSPHSRQGRMDEQYF. CDR3 DNA: TGTGCCAGCAGCCCTCACTCTCGACAGGGGAGAATGGACGAGCAGTACTTC.

The genes are TRBV11-2 and TRBJ2-7, with D possibly matching TRBD2 (6 bases). The CDR3 loop spans 15 amino acids. Per germline, CDR1 SGHAT and CDR2 FQNNGV. Trimming stripped 1 base from V and 6 bases from J, with 16 bases between. The CDR3 region is CASSLAGAWSGEQYF. The CDR3 nucleotides read TGTGCCAGCAGCTTAGCGGGAGCCTGGAGCGGCGAGCAGTACTTC.

This clone occurred once. This sequence joins TRBV6-5 and TRBJ1-1, with TRBD1 as a possible D gene (5 bases). CDR1 is MNHEY, CDR2 SVGAGI, per germline. The V end was cut by 0 bases, the J end by 4 bases, with 12 bases between. There are 15 residues in the CDR3. The CDR3 DNA reads TGTGCCAGCAGTTACTCGCCAAACGGGGGCACTGAAGCTTTCTTT. Translated, it gives CASSYSPNGGTEAFF.

J is TRBJ2-1 and V is TRBV12-5; possibly TRBD2 for D (5 bases). Trimming pared 6 bases from V and 4 bases from J, leaving 16 bases between. This CDR3 spans 15 amino acids. Germline V CDR1 and CDR2: LGHNT, FRNRAP. The CDR3 DNA sequence: TGTGCTAGTGGCCCTCACCAAGCGGCTTACAATGAGCAGTTCTTC. This translates into CASGPHQAAYNEQFF.

V gene TRBV5-4 combines with J gene TRBJ2-5; D may be TRBD1 (6 bases). Gene TRBJ2-7 matches the end of the DNA better, so the J call may be wrong. The CDR3 covers 15 residues. Germline loops: CDR1 SGHNT, CDR2 YYREEE (reference sequence). CDR3 nucleotide sequence: TGTGCCAGCAGCCTTGGTGAGACAGGCTCCTACGAGCAGTACTTC. This codes for CASSLGETGSYEQYF.

The rearrangement joins TRBV21-1 to TRBJ2-7; the DNA was not used to check the table's D call, TRBD1. TRBV21-1 is termed a pseudogene. The CDR3 loop spans 15 amino acids. The CDR3, as DNA: TGTGCCAGCAGCAAAATCAGGGGAGTGGTGCGCGAGCAGTACTTC. Protein sequence: CASSKIRGVVREQYF.

This sequence joins TRBV7-9 and TRBJ2-2, with 11 bases aligning to TRBD2. The CDR3 loop spans 18 amino acids. Germline-derived CDR1 and CDR2 are SEHNR and FQNEAQ (reference sequence). V shed 2 bases, J shed 5 bases, and the junction held 10 bases outside the gene matches. Here the CDR3 DNA reads TGTGCCAGCAGCTTATCGCCCGGACGACTAGCGGGAACCGGGGAGCTGTTTTTT. Amino acids: CASSLSPGRLAGTGELFF.

This rearrangement joins TRBV7-3 to TRBJ2-7; D is perhaps TRBD1 (7 bases). Trimming stripped 7 bases from V and 2 bases from J, with 15 bases between. The CDR3 has 14 amino acids. Looked up from germline, CDR1 is SGHTA and CDR2 is FQGTGA. CDR3 in amino acids: CASTTPGGTYEQYF. In nucleotides, the CDR3 is TGTGCCAGCACCACACCAGGGGGGACCTACGAGCAGTACTTC.

The chain links TRBV11-2 to TRBJ2-7, with 9 bases lining up with TRBD1. Trimming removed 5 bases from V and 1 base from J; junction bases left unmatched: 3. CDR1 and CDR2 (germline): SGHAT, FQNNGV. The CDR3 contains 14 residues. CDR3: CASSEGQGSYEQYF. The CDR3 DNA follows: TGTGCCAGCAGCGAGGGACAGGGTTCCTACGAGCAGTACTTC. Based on the CDR3 plus reference TRBV11-2 and TRBJ2-7, the full variable domain is EAGVAQSPRYKIIEKRQSVAFWCNPISGHATLYWYQQILGQGPKLLIQFQNNGVVDDSQLPKDRFSAERLKGVDSTLKIQPAKLEDSAVYLCASSEGQGSYEQYFGPGTRLTVT.

The gene calls are TRBV19 and TRBJ2-3; D is unresolved. Trimming took 3 bases from V and 1 from J, leaving 8 bases between them. Germline V lookup: CDR1 LNHDA, CDR2 SQIVND (reference sequence). This CDR3 comprises 14 residues. CDR3 in DNA: TGTGCCAGTAGTATTTTTTTTGGCACAGATACGCAGTATTTT. This sequence encodes CASSIFFGTDTQYF.

This chain joins TRBV7-6 and TRBJ2-3; tentatively, D is TRBD2 (5 bases). V was cut by 0 bases and J by 1 base, with 5 bases left in between. The CDR3 runs to 14 residues. CDR1 is SGHVS and CDR2 is FNYEAQ in the germline V gene. CDR3 protein: CASSLAEGTDTQYF. The CDR3 DNA is TGTGCCAGCAGCTTAGCGGAGGGCACAGATACGCAGTATTTT.

This rearrangement joins TRBV13 to TRBJ2-3; D uncertain. This CDR3 comprises 15 residues. V was clipped by 1 base and J by 8 bases, with 16 bases between them. Germline V gene lookup returns CDR1 PRHDT and CDR2 FYEKMQ (reference sequence). The CDR3 region is CASSLAASEWGTQYF. The CDR3 DNA reads as TGTGCCAGCAGCTTAGCAGCGTCCGAATGGGGTACGCAGTATTTT.

The chain combines TRBV11-2 with TRBJ2-7; a possible D gene is TRBD1 (6 bases). Trimming cost V 3 bases and J 7 bases, with 22 bases left between them. The CDR3 extends over 16 amino acids. Looked up from germline, CDR1 is SGHAT and CDR2 is FQNNGV. The CDR3 reads CASSFEVITGSREQYF. CDR3 in DNA: TGTGCCAGCAGCTTTGAAGTTATAACAGGGTCTCGGGAGCAGTACTTC.

The J gene is TRBJ2-1, the V gene TRBV29-1; TRBD2 matches 9 bases. The CDR3 length is 14 residues. Germline assignment: CDR1 SQVTM and CDR2 ANQGSEA. The ends lost 4 bases at V and 5 bases at J; junction bases unmatched: 6. CDR3 sequence (DNA): TGCAGCGTTGTTGCGGGAGGGTTCCACAATGAGCAGTTCTTC. It is translated as CSVVAGGFHNEQFF.

V and J are TRBV7-3 and TRBJ2-1, with 8 bases that match TRBD2. This CDR3 is 16 amino acids long. Per the germline V gene, CDR1 is SGHTA and CDR2 is FQGTGA. J gave up 2 bases and V 6 bases, and 9 bases lay outside the gene matches. The CDR3 DNA reads TGTGCCAGCAGTACCTTCGCGGGAGGCACCTACAATGAGCAGTTCTTC. Its translation is CASSTFAGGTYNEQFF.

The table lists this clone with a few counts. The J gene is TRBJ2-7, the V gene TRBV4-1, with 8 nucleotides matching TRBD2. V lost 1 base to trimming and J lost 3 bases; unmatched junction nucleotides: 17. Germline V gives CDR1 MGHRA, CDR2 YSYEKL. This CDR3 region has 19 residues. The CDR3 nucleotides are TGCGCCAGCAGCCAAGTTATGTCATCGGGAGGGGCCCTTTACTACGAGCAGTACTTC. Protein product: CASSQVMSSGGALYYEQYF.

The rearrangement uses TRBV19 and TRBJ1-2; 8 nucleotides match TRBD1. CDR1 is LNHDA and CDR2 is SQIVND in the germline V gene (reference sequence). V was pared by 4 bases and J by 2 bases, with 3 bases of the junction left unmatched. The CDR3 sequence is 14 residues long. As DNA, the CDR3 is TGTGCCAGTAGTACCACAGGGGGAAACTATGGCTACACCTTC. The encoded protein is CASSTTGGNYGYTF.

J is TRBJ1-5 and V is TRBV12-2; the table gives TRBD1 as D, unverified against the DNA. TRBV12-2 constitutes a pseudogene. The CDR3 length is 13 residues. DNA for the CDR3: TGTGCAAGTCGCTTCAGACAGAATCAGCCCCAGCATTTT. Translated: CASRFRQNQPQHF.

This sequence joins TRBV9 and TRBJ2-7; the D gene is possibly TRBD2 (5 bases). The CDR3 is 12 amino acids. The V end was cut by 1 base, the J end by 6 bases, with 8 bases between. The germline gives CDR1 SGDLS, CDR2 YYNGEE. This CDR3 is CASSVSGGEQYF. CDR3 nucleotides: TGTGCCAGCAGCGTATCCGGAGGCGAGCAGTACTTC.

This chain links TRBV27 with TRBJ1-2, with D possibly being TRBD1 (5 bases). The CDR3 totals 13 residues. V was pared by 7 bases and J by 10 bases, with 19 bases between. Germline CDR1 and CDR2: MNHEY and SMNVEV (reference sequence). In DNA, the CDR3 is TGTGCCAGCATGGAGGGGCAGGGTAGGGTCTACACCTTC. Protein sequence: CASMEGQGRVYTF.

The V and J genes are TRBV13 and TRBJ2-7; maybe TRBD1 (5 bases). Germline CDR1 is PRHDT and CDR2 is FYEKMQ (reference sequence). Trimming cost V 2 bases and J 5 bases, with 13 bases left between them. This CDR3 region has 14 residues. CDR3 loop: CASSLRGDHNEQYF. DNA for the CDR3: TGTGCCAGCAGCTTAAGGGGCGACCATAACGAGCAGTACTTC.

J is TRBJ2-7 and V is TRBV4-2; D is unresolved. This CDR3 is 14 amino acids long. CDR1 LGHNA and CDR2 YNFKEQ come from the germline V gene. The V and J ends lost 0 bases and 6 bases respectively, with 12 bases between them. The CDR3 DNA is TGTGCCAGCAGCCAAGACTACATCCCGATCGAGCAGTACTTC. Translation gives CASSQDYIPIEQYF.

The CDR3 sequence is CASSIAGEGTDTQYF. CDR3 sequence (DNA): TGTGCCAGCAGTATAGCGGGAGAGGGCACAGATACGCAGTATTTT. The chain couples TRBV6-4 to TRBJ2-3, with TRBD2 matching over 9 bases. Germline CDR1 MRHNA, CDR2 SNTAGT. J lost 1 base, V lost 5 bases, and 4 bases had no gene match. The CDR3 is made up of 15 amino acids.

This chain links TRBV11-3 with TRBJ1-6; perhaps TRBD1 as D (6 bases). The CDR3 consists of 12 residues. Germline V gene data show CDR1 as SGHNT and CDR2 as YENEEA. The ends were cut back, 4 bases at V and 13 bases at J, with 11 bases in the middle. The CDR3 sequence is CASSSGGGPLHF. The DNA of the CDR3 is TGTGCCAGCAGCTCGGGAGGGGGTCCCCTCCACTTT.

The J gene is TRBJ2-7, the V gene TRBV11-2; D might be TRBD2 (6 bases). V was cut by 1 base and J by 3 bases, with 19 bases left in between. In germline, CDR1 is SGHAT, CDR2 FQNNGV. The CDR3 contains 17 residues. CDR3 loop: CASSLGGGDYRGYEQYF. The CDR3 DNA is TGTGCCAGCAGCTTAGGGGGCGGGGATTATCGGGGCTACGAGCAGTACTTC.